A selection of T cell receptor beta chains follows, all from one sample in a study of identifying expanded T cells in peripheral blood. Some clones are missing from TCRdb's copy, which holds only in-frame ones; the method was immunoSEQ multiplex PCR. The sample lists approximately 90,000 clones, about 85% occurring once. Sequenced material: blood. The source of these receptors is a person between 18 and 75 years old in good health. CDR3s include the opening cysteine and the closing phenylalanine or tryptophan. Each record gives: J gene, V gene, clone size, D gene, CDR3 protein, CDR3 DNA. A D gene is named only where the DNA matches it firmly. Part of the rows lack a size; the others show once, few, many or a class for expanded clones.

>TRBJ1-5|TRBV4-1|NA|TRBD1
CASSQDSWDSFNQPQHF
TGCGCCAGCAGCCAAGATAGTTGGGACAGTTTCAATCAGCCCCAGCATTTT
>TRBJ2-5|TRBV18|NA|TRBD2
CASSPRTSGSGETQYF
TGTGCCAGCTCACCGAGGACTAGCGGGAGTGGGGAGACCCAGTACTTC
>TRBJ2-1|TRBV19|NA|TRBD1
CASSTYRGQLGNEQFF
TGTGCCAGTAGTACCTACAGGGGGCAGCTGGGAAATGAGCAGTTCTTC
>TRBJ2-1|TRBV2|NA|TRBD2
CASSDKRLAGEQFF
TGTGCCAGCAGTGATAAGAGACTAGCGGGTGAGCAGTTCTTC
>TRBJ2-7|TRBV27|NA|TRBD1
CASRIGQGELYEQYF
TGTGCCAGCAGAATCGGACAGGGGGAACTATACGAGCAGTACTTC
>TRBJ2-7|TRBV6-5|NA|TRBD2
CASSYSGVEQYF
TGTGCCAGCAGTTACAGCGGGGTTGAGCAGTACTTC
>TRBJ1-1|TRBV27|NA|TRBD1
CASRMRQGASEAFF
TGTGCCAGCAGGATGAGACAGGGAGCTTCTGAAGCTTTCTTT
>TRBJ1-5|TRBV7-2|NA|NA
CASSLDSNQPQHF
TGTGCCAGCAGCTTAGATAGCAATCAGCCCCAGCATTTT
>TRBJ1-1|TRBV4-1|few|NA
CASSHPLNTEAFF
TGCGCCAGCAGCCACCCCTTGAACACTGAAGCTTTCTTT
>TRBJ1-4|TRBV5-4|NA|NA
CASSLSPDPNEKLFF
TGTGCCAGCAGCTTGAGCCCAGATCCAAATGAAAAACTGTTTTTT
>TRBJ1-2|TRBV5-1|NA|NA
CASSETVLGTF
TGCGCCAGCAGCGAGACAGTTCTAGGCACCTTC
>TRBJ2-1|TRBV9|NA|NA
CASSVAGGQHEQFF
TGTGCCAGCAGCGTAGCTGGGGGCCAGCATGAGCAGTTCTTC
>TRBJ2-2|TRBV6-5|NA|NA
CASRDWAGNTGELFF
TGTGCCAGCAGGGACTGGGCGGGGAACACCGGGGAGCTGTTTTTT
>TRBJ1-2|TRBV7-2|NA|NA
CASSFGHGNYNYGYTF
TGTGCCAGCAGCTTTGGCCATGGAAATTATAACTATGGCTACACCTTC
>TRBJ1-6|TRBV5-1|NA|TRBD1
CASSLTGQGRSPLHF
TGCGCCAGCAGCTTAACGGGACAGGGCAGATCACCCCTCCACTTT
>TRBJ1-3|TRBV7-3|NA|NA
CASSLMAGSGNTIYF
TGTGCCAGCAGCTTAATGGCCGGCTCTGGAAACACCATATATTTT
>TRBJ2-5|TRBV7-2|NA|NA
CASSLAGRKETQYF
TGTGCCAGCAGCTTAGCAGGCCGTAAAGAGACCCAGTACTTC
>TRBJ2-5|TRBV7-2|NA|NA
CASSLVSGETQYF
TGTGCCAGCAGCTTAGTTAGCGGAGAGACCCAGTACTTC
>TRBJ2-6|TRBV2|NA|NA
CASSLYGTTGANVLTF
TGTGCCAGCAGCCTATACGGGACAACTGGGGCCAACGTCCTGACTTTC
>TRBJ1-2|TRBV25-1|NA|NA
CASSESGLGPNYGYTF
TGTGCCAGCAGTGAATCGGGGCTAGGGCCTAACTATGGCTACACCTTC
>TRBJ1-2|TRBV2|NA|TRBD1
CASRPGQGGYGYTF
TGTGCCAGCAGGCCGGGACAGGGTGGCTATGGCTACACCTTC
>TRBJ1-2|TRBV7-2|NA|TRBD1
CASSSGRPGGGGYTF
TGTGCCAGCAGCTCCGGAAGGCCAGGGGGTGGAGGCTACACCTTC
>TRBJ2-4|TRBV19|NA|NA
CASSIPLRGDAKNIQYF
TGTGCCAGTAGTATCCCCTTGAGAGGGGATGCCAAAAACATTCAGTACTTC
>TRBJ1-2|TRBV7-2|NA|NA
CASSTANYGYTF
TGTGCCAGCAGCACGGCTAACTATGGCTACACCTTC
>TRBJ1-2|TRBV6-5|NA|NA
CASSSVAGYTF
TGTGCCAGCAGTTCCGTGGCTGGCTACACCTTC
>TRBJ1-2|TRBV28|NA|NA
CASGTYRAIYGYTF
TGTGCCAGCGGGACATACAGGGCTATCTATGGCTACACCTTC
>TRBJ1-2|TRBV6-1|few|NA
CASRSGSDYGYTF
TGTGCCAGCCGTTCCGGCTCGGACTATGGCTACACCTTC
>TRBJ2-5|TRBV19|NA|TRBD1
CASSIDPLRRTGERETQYF
TGTGCCAGTAGTATAGATCCCCTCCGACGGACAGGGGAAAGGGAGACCCAGTACTTC
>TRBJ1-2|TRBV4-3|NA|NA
CASSQGSLVPEVGYGYTF
TGCGCCAGCAGCCAAGGATCCCTGGTTCCCGAAGTTGGCTATGGCTACACCTTC
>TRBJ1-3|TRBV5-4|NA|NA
CASSWTGGRKGTIYF
TGTGCCAGCAGCTGGACGGGCGGCCGTAAGGGCACCATATATTTT
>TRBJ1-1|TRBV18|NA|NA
CASSRGVILNTEAFF
TGTGCCAGCTCCCGCGGGGTAATCTTAAACACTGAAGCTTTCTTT
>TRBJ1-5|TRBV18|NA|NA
CASSPPNQPQHF
TGTGCCAGCTCACCACCGAATCAGCCCCAGCATTTT
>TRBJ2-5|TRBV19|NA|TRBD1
CASSAPTGNQETQYF
TGTGCCAGTAGTGCCCCGACAGGGAACCAAGAGACCCAGTACTTC
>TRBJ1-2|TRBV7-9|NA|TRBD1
CASSSTPGGGNYGYTF
TGTGCCAGCAGCTCAACCCCAGGGGGGGGTAACTATGGCTACACCTTC
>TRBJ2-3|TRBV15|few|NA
CATSWSADTQYF
TGTGCCACCAGCTGGAGTGCAGATACGCAGTATTTT
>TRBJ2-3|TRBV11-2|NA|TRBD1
CASSPGTGGAYGDTQYF
TGTGCCAGCAGCCCCGGAACAGGGGGCGCCTATGGAGATACGCAGTATTTT
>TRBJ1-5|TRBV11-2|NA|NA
CASSFVGQPQHF
TGTGCCAGCAGCTTTGTGGGGCAGCCCCAGCATTTT
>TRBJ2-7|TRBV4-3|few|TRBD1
CASSPTGTGRYEQYF
TGCGCCAGCAGCCCAACCGGGACAGGGCGATACGAGCAGTACTTC
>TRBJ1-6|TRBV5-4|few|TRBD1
CASSPRDSYSPLHF
TGTGCCAGCAGCCCGCGGGACAGCTATTCACCCCTCCACTTT
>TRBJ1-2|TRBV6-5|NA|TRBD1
CASSYDGQGPGYTF
TGTGCCAGCAGTTACGACGGACAGGGGCCCGGCTACACCTTC
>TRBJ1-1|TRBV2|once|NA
CASSEILNTEAFF
TGTGCCAGCAGTGAGATATTGAACACTGAAGCTTTCTTT
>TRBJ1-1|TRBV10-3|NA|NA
CAISDDRRGTEAFF
TGTGCCATCAGTGATGACAGGAGGGGCACTGAAGCTTTCTTT
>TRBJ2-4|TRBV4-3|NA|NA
CASSQDWAIAKNIQYF
TGCGCCAGCAGCCAAGATTGGGCAATAGCCAAAAACATTCAGTACTTC
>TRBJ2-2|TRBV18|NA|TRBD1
CASSARTGDAGELFF
TGTGCCAGCTCAGCGAGGACAGGGGATGCCGGGGAGCTGTTTTTT
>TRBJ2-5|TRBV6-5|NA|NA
CASSYGRGRETQYF
TGTGCCAGCAGTTACGGGCGGGGAAGGGAGACCCAGTACTTC
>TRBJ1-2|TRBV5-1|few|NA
CASSFGDGYTF
TGCGCCAGCAGCTTTGGAGATGGCTACACCTTC
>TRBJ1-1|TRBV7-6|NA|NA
CASSPSQMNTEAFF
TGTGCCAGCAGCCCTTCTCAGATGAACACTGAAGCTTTCTTT
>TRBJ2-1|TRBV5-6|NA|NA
CASSLGWGDQLARGNEQFF
TGTGCCAGCAGCTTGGGGTGGGGCGACCAACTAGCCCGAGGTAATGAGCAGTTCTTC
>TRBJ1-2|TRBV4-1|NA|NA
CASSQGNRALGYTF
TGCGCCAGCAGCCAAGGGAATCGCGCCCTTGGCTACACCTTC
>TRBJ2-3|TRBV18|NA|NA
CASSQGRLTDTQYF
TGTGCCAGCTCACAGGGGAGGCTCACAGATACGCAGTATTTT
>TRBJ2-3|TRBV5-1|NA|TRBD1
CASSDRESTDTQYF
TGCGCCAGCAGCGACAGGGAGAGCACAGATACGCAGTATTTT
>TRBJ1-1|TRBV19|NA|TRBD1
CASRHGQGAINTEAFF
TGTGCCAGTAGACACGGACAGGGGGCGATTAACACTGAAGCTTTCTTT
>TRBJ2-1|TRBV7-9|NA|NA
CASSLTGSEYNEQFF
TGTGCCAGCAGCTTAACGGGGTCGGAATACAATGAGCAGTTCTTC
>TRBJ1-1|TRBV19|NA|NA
CATSSPGTEAFF
TGTGCCACCTCTTCCCCAGGGACTGAAGCTTTCTTT
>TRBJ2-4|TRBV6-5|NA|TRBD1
CASSYSGQGNIQYF
TGTGCCAGCAGTTACTCCGGACAGGGTAACATTCAGTACTTC
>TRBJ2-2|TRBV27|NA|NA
CASSLGGRNTGELFF
TGTGCCAGCAGTTTAGGGGGACGGAACACCGGGGAGCTGTTTTTT
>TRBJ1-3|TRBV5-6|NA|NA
CASRERGTGNTIYF
TGTGCCAGCAGGGAGAGGGGGACGGGAAACACCATATATTTT
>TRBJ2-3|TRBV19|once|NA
CASSIDRSTDTQYF
TGTGCCAGTAGTATAGATAGGAGCACAGATACGCAGTATTTT
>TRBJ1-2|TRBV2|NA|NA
CARGGEGNYGYTF
TGTGCCAGAGGGGGGGAGGGTAACTATGGCTACACCTTC
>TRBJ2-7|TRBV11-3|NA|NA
CASSSDPSYEQYF
TGTGCCAGCAGCTCCGACCCCTCCTACGAGCAGTACTTC